Shown below are 30 T cell receptor beta chains from a single sample sequenced in a study of early T cells in non-severe SARS-CoV-2 infection. TCRdb used MiXCR to reprocess the 5' RACE reads, holding one entry per CDR3 protein. The sample has 55,000 to 85,000 distinct CDR3 sequences; roughly 15% are singletons. Sequencing used whole blood. Source of these receptors: an adult who was a healthcare worker with PCR-confirmed SARS-CoV-2 infection or an uninfected control (not recorded which).

For the CDR3, the DNA is TGTGCCAGCAGAAAGACAGGGGTCGACGAGCAGTACTTC. Residues: CASRKTGVDEQYF. This chain joins TRBV11-2 and TRBJ2-7; 8 bases align to TRBD1. From germline, CDR1 is SGHAT and CDR2 FQNNGV. After removal of 6 bases from V and 5 bases from J, the junction contained 6 bases not matched to a gene. The CDR3 is 13 residues long.

V is TRBV6-5 and J is TRBJ2-1, with a weak D call TRBD2 (5 bases). This CDR3 is built from 15 residues. Germline V gives CDR1 MNHEY, CDR2 SVGAGI. V dropped 5 bases and J dropped 6 bases, with 17 bases sitting between them. Written as DNA, the CDR3 is TGTGCCAGCAGTCCCCGGGGAAACCCCCCCAATGAGCAGTTCTTC. Translating it yields CASSPRGNPPNEQFF.

This clonotype was detected ten times or more. The rearrangement links TRBV30 to TRBJ1-6; D is perhaps TRBD1 (6 bases). V gave up 8 bases and J gave up 6 bases, with 20 bases separating them. CDR1 GTSNPN and CDR2 SVGIG come from the germline V gene (reference sequence). CDR3 length equals 15 residues. The CDR3 loop is CAGTGQRRTNSPLHF. The CDR3 coding sequence is TGTGCCGGAACCGGACAGAGACGGACTAATTCACCCCTCCACTTT.

The chain is built from TRBV6-5 and TRBJ2-3, with D tentatively TRBD2 (5 bases). The germline gives CDR1 MNHEY, CDR2 SVGAGI. Trimming pared 5 bases from V and 1 base from J, leaving 13 bases between. The CDR3 extends over 15 amino acids. The CDR3 loop is CASSLTSEGTDTQYF. The CDR3 nucleotides are TGTGCCAGCAGTCTTACTAGTGAGGGCACAGATACGCAGTATTTT.

The chain combines TRBV24-1 with TRBJ2-3; D call uncertain. Trimming took 2 bases from V and 4 from J, leaving 6 bases between them. This CDR3 is built from 13 residues. From germline, CDR1 is KGHDR and CDR2 SFDVKD. CDR3 DNA: TGTGCCACCAGTGATTCGGTTGCAGATACGCAGTATTTT. It yields the protein CATSDSVADTQYF.

This clonotype was counted only a few times. The chain joins TRBV6-2 or TRBV6-3 to TRBJ2-7; TRBD1 matches 7 bases. The CDR3 consists of 12 residues. Germline assignment: CDR1 MNHEY and CDR2 SVGEGT. J was trimmed by 3 bases and V by 10 bases; bases with no gene match: 6. CDR3 sequence reads: CATRDRIYEQYF. CDR3 bases: TGTGCCACCCGGGACAGAATCTACGAGCAGTACTTC.

This clonotype was seen more than once but under ten times. The V and J genes are TRBV28 and TRBJ2-3; the D is unclear. This CDR3 contains 14 residues. Trimming shortened V by 3 bases and J by 6 bases, and 13 bases separated the two germline ends. CDR1 and CDR2 (germline): MDHEN, SYDVKM. CDR3 sequence: CASSFQGLVDTQYF. In DNA, the CDR3 is TGTGCCAGCAGTTTCCAAGGGTTGGTGGATACGCAGTATTTT.

J is TRBJ2-1 and V is TRBV11-2; TRBD1 aligns across 8 bases. The germline CDR1 and CDR2 sequences are SGHAT and FQNNGV. Germline trimming cut 0 bases from V and 8 bases from J; bases unmatched to any gene: 9. The CDR3 contains 16 residues. The chain's CDR3 is CASSLDSGGYRYEQFF. The CDR3, as DNA: TGTGCCAGCAGCTTAGATTCAGGGGGCTATAGATATGAGCAGTTCTTC.

A few counts support this clonotype. This chain uses TRBV2 with TRBJ2-5, with a possible D match to TRBD2 (7 bases). This CDR3 comprises 14 residues. The germline V gene has CDR1 SNHLY and CDR2 FYNNEI. Deletions cut 10 bases from V and 3 bases from J, with 18 bases between. Here the CDR3 DNA reads TGTGCCACCCCGAGGGGGGGTCGCGAAGAGACCCAGTACTTC. Its translation: CATPRGGREETQYF.

This clonotype was counted only a few times. The CDR3 loop reads CASSPLSGGYEQYF. DNA for the CDR3: TGCGCCAGCAGCCCACTGTCTGGCGGCTACGAGCAGTACTTC. This rearrangement joins TRBV5-1 to TRBJ2-7; no reliable D call. CDR1 and CDR2 (germline): SGHRS, YFSETQ. The CDR3 contains 14 residues. Trimming cost V 4 bases and J 3 bases, with 14 bases left between them.

There are many counts of this clonotype. The gene calls are TRBV7-2 and TRBJ1-1, with D tentatively TRBD1 (5 bases). V lost 5 bases and J lost 2, with 12 bases in between. There are 14 residues in the CDR3. Germline CDR1 reads SGHTA; CDR2 reads FQGNSA. CDR3 sequence (DNA): TGTGCCAGCAGCCGCATGCAGGGAAACACTGAAGCTTTCTTT. Amino acids: CASSRMQGNTEAFF.

Here the CDR3 DNA reads TGTGCCAGCAGCCAAACGGGGGGCGAGGCCGGGGAGCTGTTTTTT. Protein: CASSQTGGEAGELFF. The chain combines TRBV4-2 with TRBJ2-2; possible D gene TRBD2, 7 bases. This CDR3 is 15 amino acids long. V shed 2 bases and J shed 6 bases, with 13 bases lying between them. Germline V gene lookup returns CDR1 LGHNA and CDR2 YNFKEQ.

V is TRBV11-1 and J is TRBJ1-6; TRBD1 matches at 8 bases. This CDR3 is built from 15 residues. The V and J ends lost 1 base and 7 bases, in that order; junction bases with no gene match: 3. The germline V gene encodes CDR1 SGHAT and CDR2 FQDESV (reference sequence). The CDR3 bases are TGTGCCAGCAGCTTAGAGGGACAGGCAAATTCACCCCTCCACTTT. This translates into CASSLEGQANSPLHF.

This chain joins TRBV19 and TRBJ2-7; TRBD1 matches at 7 bases. The CDR3 length is 12 residues. Germline lookup yields CDR1 LNHDA and CDR2 SQIVND (reference sequence). V dropped 6 bases and J dropped 4; count of bases not matched to a gene: 3. CDR3 sequence reads: CASSAGGYEQYF. Here the CDR3 DNA reads TGTGCCAGTAGCGCAGGGGGATACGAGCAGTACTTC.

This clonotype has ten or more counts. The chain joins TRBV6-1 to TRBJ1-1; no reliable D call. V was clipped by 3 bases and J by 0 bases, with 11 bases between them. The CDR3 contains 15 residues. Germline V gene data show CDR1 as MNHNS and CDR2 as SASEGT. The CDR3 loop reads CASSDSYGVNTEAFF. In DNA form, the CDR3 reads TGTGCCAGCAGTGACTCATACGGAGTGAACACTGAAGCTTTCTTT.

This clonotype was recorded at least ten times. The chain employs TRBV29-1 and TRBJ1-1; D is uncertain. V gave up 5 bases and J gave up 6 bases, with 10 bases separating them. Per the germline V gene, CDR1 is SQVTM and CDR2 is ANQGSEA. The CDR3 is 11 residues long. CDR3 nucleotides: TGCAGCGTTAGTAGTTCGGCTGAAGCTTTCTTT. It specifies CSVSSSAEAFF.

This clonotype has a count of ten or more. The chain uses TRBV18 and TRBJ2-2; the D is unclear. The CDR3 totals 14 residues. Trimming cost V 2 bases and J 0 bases, with 4 bases left between them. Germline CDR1 reads KGHSH; CDR2 reads LQKENI. The CDR3 nucleotides read TGTGCCAGCTCACCAAACACGAACACCGGGGAGCTGTTTTTT. The encoded protein is CASSPNTNTGELFF.

The chain employs TRBV27 and TRBJ2-7; D is unresolved. CDR3 length equals 12 residues. CDR1 and CDR2 (germline): MNHEY, SMNVEV (reference sequence). V gave up 9 bases and J gave up 4 bases, with 13 bases separating them. The CDR3 sequence is CASPKQGYEQYF. CDR3 nucleotide sequence: TGTGCCAGTCCTAAGCAAGGGTACGAGCAGTACTTC.

This clonotype was picked up many times. This chain links TRBV12-3 or TRBV12-4 with TRBJ1-2; no reliable D call. The ends were cut back, 4 bases at V and 5 bases at J, with 14 bases in the middle. This CDR3 has 14 residues. DNA for the CDR3: TGTGCCAGCAGTTGGCCCGGACGGATGTATGGCTACACCTTC. It codes for CASSWPGRMYGYTF.

This clonotype was picked up many times. This chain joins TRBV29-1 and TRBJ1-1; D unresolved. This CDR3 spans 13 amino acids. Germline CDR1 is SQVTM and CDR2 is ANQGSEA. V lost 4 bases and J lost 0, with 9 bases in between. The DNA of the CDR3 is TGCAGCGTTGCTTCCACGGTGAACACTGAAGCTTTCTTT. This gives the protein CSVASTVNTEAFF. Variable domain in full (rest from reference TRBV29-1 and TRBJ1-1): SAVISQKPSRDICQRGTSLTIQCQVDSQVTMMFWYRQQPGQSLTLIATANQGSEATYESGFVIDKFPISRPNLTFSTLTVSNMSPEDSSIYLCSVASTVNTEAFFGQGTRLTVV.

In its sample, this clonotype was seen a few times. The chain recombines TRBV6-5 with TRBJ1-2; D perhaps matches TRBD1 (6 bases). CDR1 is MNHEY and CDR2 is SVGAGI in the germline V gene. This CDR3 is built from 13 residues. V was clipped by 2 bases and J by 2 bases, with 6 bases between them. In DNA form, the CDR3 reads TGTGCCAGCAGTTACGGACAGAACTATGGCTACACCTTC. It codes for CASSYGQNYGYTF.

This chain connects TRBV7-8 to TRBJ2-7; TRBD2 agrees at 11 bases. The CDR3 extends over 15 amino acids. CDR1 is SGHVS and CDR2 is FQNEAQ in the germline V gene. Trimming cost V 1 base and J 2 bases; bases outside gene matches: 1. The CDR3 region has the DNA TGTGCCAGCAGCTTAGGACTAGCGGGGACCTACGAGCAGTACTTC. Translating it yields CASSLGLAGTYEQYF.

The genes are TRBV28 and TRBJ2-2; D is undetermined. The CDR3 contains 13 residues. V was trimmed by 9 bases and J by 3 bases, leaving 11 bases between them. CDR1 is MDHEN and CDR2 is SYDVKM in the germline V gene. The CDR3 here is CARGALHTGELFF. The CDR3 DNA reads as TGTGCCAGAGGAGCATTGCACACCGGGGAGCTGTTTTTT.

This clonotype was observed at least ten times. CDR3 DNA: TGCAGCGGTGGCGCGACGGGCACTGAAGCTTTCTTT. This gives the protein CSGGATGTEAFF. The genes are TRBV29-1 and TRBJ1-1; no clear D. CDR1 is SQVTM and CDR2 is ANQGSEA in the germline V gene. Trimming took 7 bases from V and 4 from J, leaving 13 bases between them. There are 12 residues in the CDR3.

At least ten counts were recorded for this clonotype. The chain employs TRBV5-1 and TRBJ1-6; the D is unclear. Trimming cost V 0 bases and J 4 bases, with 8 bases left between them. Germline V lookup: CDR1 SGHRS, CDR2 YFSETQ. CDR3 size: 15 residues. The CDR3 DNA is TGCGCCAGCAGCTTGGGGGGAGAATATAATTCACCCCTCCACTTT. Translating it yields CASSLGGEYNSPLHF.

The gene calls are TRBV4-3 and TRBJ1-3, with 9 bases matching TRBD1. V lost 5 bases and J lost 6; bases outside the gene matches: 14. Germline CDR1 reads LGHNA; CDR2 reads YSLEER. This CDR3 has 17 residues. The CDR3 DNA follows: TGCGCCAGCAGCAGGGACAGGGTGTCTTCGGAGGAAAACACCATATATTTT. Protein product: CASSRDRVSSEENTIYF.

The V and J genes are TRBV6-2 or TRBV6-3 and TRBJ1-1, with D possibly TRBD1 on 6 matching bases. Per the germline V gene, CDR1 is MNHEY and CDR2 is SVGEGT. The CDR3 sequence is 14 residues long. V was cut by 7 bases and J by 5 bases, with 17 bases left in between. This CDR3 is CASKPSGAHTEAFF. CDR3 nucleotides: TGTGCCAGCAAACCTTCGGGGGCTCATACTGAAGCTTTCTTT.

The DNA for the CDR3 is TGCAGCGTAGCCCGAAGCGGCATCTACAATGAGCAGTTCTTC. This gives the protein CSVARSGIYNEQFF. The V and J genes are TRBV29-1 and TRBJ2-1; tentative D call: TRBD2 (5 bases). Germline V gives CDR1 SQVTM, CDR2 ANQGSEA. The V end lost 6 bases, the J end lost 3 bases, and 15 bases lay between the germline ends. The CDR3 covers 14 residues.

This clonotype was seen more than once but under ten times. The V and J genes are TRBV20-1 and TRBJ1-2; TRBD1 aligns across 7 bases. The germline CDR1 and CDR2 sequences are DFQATT and SNEGSKA (reference sequence). V lost 5 bases and J lost 3; bases outside the gene matches: 6. The CDR3 totals 13 residues. The CDR3 protein is CSAPTGIDYGYTF. CDR3 nucleotide sequence: TGCAGTGCTCCGACAGGGATCGACTATGGCTACACCTTC.

This clonotype was detected a few times. The chain has TRBV6-6 and TRBJ1-5, with D perhaps matching TRBD1 (5 bases). V was clipped by 0 bases and J by 0 bases, with 9 bases between them. The length of the CDR3 is 16 residues. Germline assignment: CDR1 MNHNY and CDR2 SVGAGI (reference sequence). In nucleotides, the CDR3 is TGTGCCAGCAGTTACTCGAACAGGTATAGCAATCAGCCCCAGCATTTT. Translating it yields CASSYSNRYSNQPQHF.